The 5 T cell receptor beta chains in this list originate from one sample, sequenced in a study of T cell changes during pregnancy in multiple sclerosis. Generated by immunoSEQ multiplex PCR, the TCRdb table keeps only in-frame clones and is missing some. Of just over 20,000 clones listed, around nine tenths were seen once; the top ten hold roughly 5%. Source: CD8+ T cells from peripheral blood mononuclear cells, taken in the second trimester of pregnancy. These receptors were obtained from a female donor in good health, enrolled as a control in a pregnancy study.

This chain connects TRBV9 to TRBJ2-5, with D perhaps matching TRBD2 (6 bases). The V gene's germline CDR1 is SGDLS and CDR2 YYNGEE. The CDR3 loop spans 16 amino acids. The V and J ends lost 0 bases and 2 bases respectively, with 14 bases between them. The DNA of the CDR3 is TGTGCCAGCAGCGTAGACTTAGCGGAAATTCAAGAGACCCAGTACTTC. Protein: CASSVDLAEIQETQYF.

The chain recombines TRBV11-2 with TRBJ2-7; a possible D gene is TRBD1 (6 bases). CDR3 length equals 15 residues. Per the germline V gene, CDR1 is SGHAT and CDR2 is FQNNGV. V gave up 3 bases and J gave up 4 bases, with 16 bases separating them. CDR3 coding DNA: TGTGCCAGCAGCTTGGGGCCAGGGGATAATTACGAGCAGTACTTC. This encodes CASSLGPGDNYEQYF.

The chain uses TRBV13 and TRBJ2-7; 7 positions match TRBD1. The CDR3 is 16 amino acids. The V gene's germline CDR1 is PRHDT and CDR2 FYEKMQ (reference sequence). The V gene end was trimmed by 5 bases and the J gene end by 4 bases; junction bases not matched to a gene: 14. The CDR3 region is CASSPLGEGGIYEQYF. The CDR3 nucleotides read TGTGCCAGCAGCCCCCTGGGGGAAGGGGGCATTTACGAGCAGTACTTC.

The gene calls are TRBV28 and TRBJ1-3; a weak D match, TRBD1 (5 bases). V dropped 1 base and J dropped 0 bases, with 13 bases sitting between them. CDR3 length: 17 residues. Germline assignment: CDR1 MDHEN and CDR2 SYDVKM. CDR3 protein: CASSLLPRQFSGNTIYF. The CDR3 DNA sequence: TGTGCCAGCAGTTTATTGCCGAGACAGTTCTCTGGAAACACCATATATTTT.

J is TRBJ1-4 and V is TRBV29-1; D perhaps matches TRBD1 (5 bases). Germline values: CDR1 SQVTM, CDR2 ANQGSEA. Trimming took 4 bases from V and 4 from J, leaving 7 bases between them. CDR3 size: 12 residues. Written as DNA, the CDR3 is TGCAGCGTTGGGGGGGATAATGAAAAACTGTTTTTT. Its protein product is CSVGGDNEKLFF.